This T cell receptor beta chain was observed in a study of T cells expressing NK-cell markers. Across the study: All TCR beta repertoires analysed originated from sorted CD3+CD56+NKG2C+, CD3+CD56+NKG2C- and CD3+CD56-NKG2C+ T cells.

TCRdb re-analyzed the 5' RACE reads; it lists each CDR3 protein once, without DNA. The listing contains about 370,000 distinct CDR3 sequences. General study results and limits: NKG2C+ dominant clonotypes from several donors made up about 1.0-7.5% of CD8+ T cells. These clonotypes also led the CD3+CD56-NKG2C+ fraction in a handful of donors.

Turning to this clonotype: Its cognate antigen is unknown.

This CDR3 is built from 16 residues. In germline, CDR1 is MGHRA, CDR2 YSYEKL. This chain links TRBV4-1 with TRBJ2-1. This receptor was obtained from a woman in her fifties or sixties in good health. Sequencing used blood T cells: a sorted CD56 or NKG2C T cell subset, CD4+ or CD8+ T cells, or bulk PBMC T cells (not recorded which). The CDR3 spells CASSQVESSAANEQFF.